Listed below are T cell receptor beta chains from one sample, sequenced in a study of cytomegalovirus exposure and HLA in healthy donors. Clones were read by immunoSEQ multiplex PCR, and TCRdb kept only the in-frame ones, dropping some. The table includes approximately 150,000 clones, over 75% detected once. Material for sequencing was PBMCs. These receptors all come from a man aged 30 to 45 in good health and CMV-seropositive. CDR3s include the opening cysteine and the closing phenylalanine or tryptophan. Each record gives: clone size, V gene, D gene, J gene, CDR3 DNA, CDR3 protein. The D gene is left open where the match is weak. Expanded clones get a size class; other rows say once, few or many, or leave the size out.

>.|TRBV14|.|TRBJ1-1
TGTGCCAGCAGCCAGGGGAGGGGGACTGAAGCTTTCTTT
CASSQGRGTEAFF
>.|TRBV28|.|TRBJ2-5
TGTGCCAGCAGTTCCCCGGTTATGAAGAGGAAAGAGACCCAGTACTTC
CASSSPVMKRKETQYF
>.|TRBV5-1|TRBD2|TRBJ2-3
TGCGCCAGCTGCTACGGGGGGGCAGTAGATACGCAGTATTTT
CASCYGGAVDTQYF
>once|TRBV7-8|TRBD1|TRBJ2-7
TGTGCCAGCAGCTCACGGACAGGGCCATACGAGCAGTACTTC
CASSSRTGPYEQYF
>.|TRBV11-2|TRBD1|TRBJ1-1
TGTGCCAGCAGCTTAGCGTACAGGGGATTGGAAGCTTTCTTT
CASSLAYRGLEAFF
>few|TRBV6-6|TRBD1|TRBJ2-1
TGTGCCAGCAGTTACTTGGGGGACAGCCTGTACAATGAGCAGTTCTTC
CASSYLGDSLYNEQFF
>.|TRBV5-4|TRBD1|TRBJ2-7
TGTGCCAGCAGCGTCGGGACAGGGGTTTACGAGCAGTACTTC
CASSVGTGVYEQYF
>.|TRBV7-6|TRBD2|TRBJ2-5
TGTGCCAGCAGCTTAGCGCCCCCGCTAGCGGGGAGTAGAGAGACCCAGTACTTC
CASSLAPPLAGSRETQYF
>.|TRBV2|.|TRBJ2-7
TGTGCCAGCAAAGACCCGGGCGAGGAGGTGCAGTACTTC
CASKDPGEEVQYF
>.|TRBV7-9|.|TRBJ1-4
TGTGCCAGCAGCTCAGTCTGGGCAGGGCTGCCTAATGAAAAACTGTTTTTT
CASSSVWAGLPNEKLFF
>.|TRBV7-2|TRBD2|TRBJ2-1
TGTGCCAGCAGCTCTGGACTAGCGGGGGACTACTCCTACAATGAGCAGTTCTTC
CASSSGLAGDYSYNEQFF
>few|TRBV30|.|TRBJ1-2
TGTGCCTGGAGGGAGCCCAGCTATGGCTACACCTTC
CAWREPSYGYTF
>.|TRBV5-5|TRBD2|TRBJ2-5
TGTGCCAGCAGCTTCTCCGGGACTAGCGGACAAGAGACCCAGTACTTC
CASSFSGTSGQETQYF
>.|TRBV4-1|TRBD1|TRBJ1-1
TGCGCCAGCAGCCAAGAGGGACAGGGGCATTTTGAAGCTTTCTTT
CASSQEGQGHFEAFF
>.|TRBV12-5|.|TRBJ1-2
TGTGCTAGTGGCCCGGGGGGCTACACCTTC
CASGPGGYTF
>.|TRBV30|.|TRBJ2-2
TGTGCCTGGACCCCTGGGTCAGGGACCGGGGAGCTGTTTTTT
CAWTPGSGTGELFF
>.|TRBV28|.|TRBJ1-2
TGTGCCAGCAGTCCCCGGACAGTGTATGGCTACACCTTC
CASSPRTVYGYTF
>.|TRBV4-2|TRBD2|TRBJ2-1
TGTGCCAGCAGCCAGAGGTCGCTAGCGGGAGGGCCGAATGAGCAGTTCTTC
CASSQRSLAGGPNEQFF
>.|TRBV7-2|TRBD1|TRBJ2-1
TGTGCCAGCAGCTTAAGAGGGGGCAGTGGTATGAATGAGCAGTTCTTC
CASSLRGGSGMNEQFF
>.|TRBV5-1|TRBD1|TRBJ2-1
TGCGCCAGCGACAGGGGACAGAATCCCAATGAGCAGTTCTTC
CASDRGQNPNEQFF
>.|TRBV28|.|TRBJ2-3
TGTGCCAGCAGTTTGGCAGGTTTCACAGATACGCAGTATTTT
CASSLAGFTDTQYF
>.|TRBV6-5|.|TRBJ1-4
TGTGCCAGCAGTCCCTCAGCAACTAATGAAAAACTGTTTTTT
CASSPSATNEKLFF
>.|TRBV4-1|TRBD1|TRBJ2-7
TGCGCCAGCAGCCGGACAGGGGACTACGAGCAGTACTTC
CASSRTGDYEQYF
>.|TRBV6-1|.|TRBJ1-1
TGTGCCAGCAGTGAAGCACGGACTACGGGGGGATTT
CASSEARTTGGF
>.|TRBV7-8|TRBD2|TRBJ2-3
TGTGCCAGCAGCTTAGGGACTAGCGTTACGCAGTATTTT
CASSLGTSVTQYF
>.|TRBV25-1|.|TRBJ2-7
TGTGCCAGCAGAGCCGGACATTCCTACGAGCAGTACTTC
CASRAGHSYEQYF
>.|TRBV11-3|.|TRBJ1-2
TGTGCCAGCAGCTTATCCCAACCCCCTCCAGGGGTTCCTGGCTACACCTTC
CASSLSQPPPGVPGYTF
>once|TRBV7-2|TRBD2|TRBJ2-7
TGTGCCAGCAGCTTAGTACCCGGGGCTAGCGGGAGCTACGAGCAGTACTTC
CASSLVPGASGSYEQYF
>.|TRBV19|TRBD1|TRBJ1-5
TGTGTCAGGGACCGGGACAGGGGGCACCAGCCCCAGCATTTT
CVRDRDRGHQPQHF
>few|TRBV5-3|.|TRBJ1-1
TGTGCCAGAAGCTTGGTGCGGAAGAACACTGAAGCTTTCTTT
CARSLVRKNTEAFF
>.|TRBV29-1|.|TRBJ1-3
TGCAGCGCCGCACAGGACTCTGGAAACACCATATATTTT
CSAAQDSGNTIYF
>.|TRBV14|.|TRBJ1-2
TGTGCCAGCAGCCAACAGGAAATTTATGGCTACACCTTC
CASSQQEIYGYTF
>.|TRBV19|TRBD1|TRBJ1-2
TGTGCCAGTAGATGGACAGGGGAGTACTATGGCTACACCTTC
CASRWTGEYYGYTF
>.|TRBV19|TRBD1|TRBJ2-1
TGTGCCAGTACCACGGGACAGGGATCACAGTTCTTC
CASTTGQGSQFF
>.|TRBV7-9|.|TRBJ2-7
TGTGCCAGCACCCCACCCACCTCATTCCGTGTTGACGAGCGGTACTTC
CASTPPTSFRVDERYF
>.|TRBV5-4|.|TRBJ1-4
TGTGCCAGCAGCCTGCGAGGGGGTGATGAAAAACTGTTTTTT
CASSLRGGDEKLFF
>.|TRBV10-2|TRBD1|TRBJ2-7
TGCGCCAGCGTACGGGACAGGGGCTACGAGCAGTACTTC
CASVRDRGYEQYF